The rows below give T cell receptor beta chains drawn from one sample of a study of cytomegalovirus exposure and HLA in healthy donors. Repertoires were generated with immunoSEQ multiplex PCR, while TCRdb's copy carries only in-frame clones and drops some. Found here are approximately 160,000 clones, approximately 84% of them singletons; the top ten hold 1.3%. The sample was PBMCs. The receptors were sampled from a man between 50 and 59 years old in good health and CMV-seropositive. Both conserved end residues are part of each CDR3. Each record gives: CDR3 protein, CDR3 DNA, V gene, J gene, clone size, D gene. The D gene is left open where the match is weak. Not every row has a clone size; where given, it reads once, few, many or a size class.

CDR3aa: CASRRVRCGNTIYF; CDR3nt: TGTGCCAGCAGGAGGGTGAGGTGCGGAAACACCATATATTTT; v_gene: TRBV21-1; j_gene: TRBJ1-3; abundance: -; d_gene: -
CDR3aa: CASSTRQGSGETQYF; CDR3nt: TGTGCCAGCAGCACGCGACAGGGTAGTGGGGAGACCCAGTACTTC; v_gene: TRBV5-4; j_gene: TRBJ2-5; abundance: -; d_gene: TRBD1
CDR3aa: CASSPDGRYGYTF; CDR3nt: TGCGCCAGCAGCCCCGATGGTAGATATGGCTACACCTTC; v_gene: TRBV5-1; j_gene: TRBJ1-2; abundance: -; d_gene: -
CDR3aa: CASSQGGGKSNEQFF; CDR3nt: TGTGCCAGCAGCCAAGGGGGGGGGAAGAGCAATGAGCAGTTCTTC; v_gene: TRBV4-2; j_gene: TRBJ2-1; abundance: -; d_gene: TRBD2
CDR3aa: CSVARTSGWNEQFF; CDR3nt: TGCAGCGTTGCCCGGACTAGCGGGTGGAATGAGCAGTTCTTC; v_gene: TRBV29-1; j_gene: TRBJ2-1; abundance: few; d_gene: TRBD2
CDR3aa: CASSYATGTRTYEQYF; CDR3nt: TGCGCCAGCAGCTACGCTACCGGGACTCGTACCTACGAGCAGTACTTC; v_gene: TRBV5-1; j_gene: TRBJ2-7; abundance: -; d_gene: -
CDR3aa: CASSSRGIHYGYTF; CDR3nt: TGTGCCAGCAGTTCCAGGGGGATTCACTATGGCTACACCTTC; v_gene: TRBV28; j_gene: TRBJ1-2; abundance: -; d_gene: TRBD1
CDR3aa: CASSVGQFSNQPQHF; CDR3nt: TGTGCCAGTAGTGTAGGGCAATTTTCCAATCAGCCCCAGCATTTT; v_gene: TRBV19; j_gene: TRBJ1-5; abundance: -; d_gene: -
CDR3aa: CASSPDRGRYPYGYTF; CDR3nt: TGTGCCAGCAGCCCCGACAGGGGCCGCTACCCCTATGGCTACACCTTC; v_gene: TRBV7-6; j_gene: TRBJ1-2; abundance: -; d_gene: TRBD1
CDR3aa: CASSLASAGANVLTF; CDR3nt: TGTGCCAGCAGCTTAGCAAGCGCCGGGGCCAACGTCCTGACTTTC; v_gene: TRBV7-2; j_gene: TRBJ2-6; abundance: once; d_gene: -
CDR3aa: CASSSLPGFATNEKLFF; CDR3nt: TGCGCCAGCAGCTCCCTACCGGGGTTTGCAACTAATGAAAAACTGTTTTTT; v_gene: TRBV5-1; j_gene: TRBJ1-4; abundance: -; d_gene: -
CDR3aa: CAITRGDTLEQFF; CDR3nt: TGTGCCATCACCCGGGGGGACACCTTGGAGCAGTTCTTC; v_gene: TRBV25-1; j_gene: TRBJ2-1; abundance: -; d_gene: -
CDR3aa: CASSPGASGGVGYNEQFF; CDR3nt: TGTGCCAGCAGCCCCGGGGCTAGCGGGGGAGTGGGGTACAATGAGCAGTTCTTC; v_gene: TRBV9; j_gene: TRBJ2-1; abundance: -; d_gene: TRBD2
CDR3aa: CASSGVRSYNSPLHF; CDR3nt: TGTGCCAGCAGTGGTGTCCGCTCCTATAATTCACCCCTCCACTTT; v_gene: TRBV2; j_gene: TRBJ1-6; abundance: -; d_gene: -
CDR3aa: CSVVRERRTDTQYF; CDR3nt: TGCAGCGTAGTGAGGGAGCGTCGCACAGATACGCAGTATTTT; v_gene: TRBV29-1; j_gene: TRBJ2-3; abundance: -; d_gene: -
CDR3aa: CASTGLTSELFF; CDR3nt: TGCGCCAGCACCGGCCTGACTAGTGAACTGTTTTTT; v_gene: TRBV4-1; j_gene: TRBJ1-4; abundance: once; d_gene: -
CDR3aa: CASSVASGGQETQYF; CDR3nt: TGTGCCAGCAGTGTAGCTAGCGGGGGGCAAGAGACCCAGTACTTC; v_gene: TRBV6-1; j_gene: TRBJ2-5; abundance: few; d_gene: TRBD2
CDR3aa: CAWSVRQSSSGNTIYF; CDR3nt: TGTGCCTGGAGTGTAAGACAGTCGTCCTCTGGAAACACCATATATTTT; v_gene: TRBV30; j_gene: TRBJ1-3; abundance: -; d_gene: -
CDR3aa: CASSYGGEKLFF; CDR3nt: TGTGCCAGCAGTTACGGGGGCGAAAAACTGTTTTTT; v_gene: TRBV6-5; j_gene: TRBJ1-4; abundance: -; d_gene: -
CDR3aa: CASSYSGGRSEQYF; CDR3nt: TGTGCCAGCAGTTACTCAGGGGGACGTTCGGAGCAGTACTTC; v_gene: TRBV6-5; j_gene: TRBJ2-7; abundance: -; d_gene: -
CDR3aa: CAGWDYRTDTQYF; CDR3nt: TGTGCCGGTTGGGACTACCGCACAGATACGCAGTATTTT; v_gene: TRBV28; j_gene: TRBJ2-3; abundance: -; d_gene: TRBD2
CDR3aa: CASSLVLAARNEQFF; CDR3nt: TGTGCCAGCAGCTTGGTTCTAGCGGCCAGGAATGAGCAGTTCTTC; v_gene: TRBV11-2; j_gene: TRBJ2-1; abundance: -; d_gene: TRBD2
CDR3aa: CASSLKSGTSSYNEQFF; CDR3nt: TGTGCCAGCAGCTTAAAATCCGGGACTAGCTCCTACAATGAGCAGTTCTTC; v_gene: TRBV5-6; j_gene: TRBJ2-1; abundance: -; d_gene: TRBD2
CDR3aa: CASSFGRRDTQYF; CDR3nt: TGTGCCAGCAGCTTTGGGAGGAGAGATACGCAGTATTTT; v_gene: TRBV7-2; j_gene: TRBJ2-3; abundance: -; d_gene: -
CDR3aa: CASSQFLRRQAGANVLTF; CDR3nt: TGCGCCAGCAGCCAATTCCTTCGCCGACAGGCTGGGGCCAACGTCCTGACTTTC; v_gene: TRBV4-3; j_gene: TRBJ2-6; abundance: -; d_gene: -
CDR3aa: CASSPRQGHVYTF; CDR3nt: TGTGCCAGCAGTCCAAGACAGGGCCACGTTTACACCTTC; v_gene: TRBV6-5; j_gene: TRBJ1-2; abundance: -; d_gene: TRBD1
CDR3aa: CASSHLLSADPEAFF; CDR3nt: TGCGCCAGCAGCCATCTTTTGTCGGCGGATCCTGAAGCTTTCTTT; v_gene: TRBV4-3; j_gene: TRBJ1-1; abundance: once; d_gene: -
CDR3aa: CASSLGGLGTEAFF; CDR3nt: TGCGCCAGCAGCTTGGGGGGGCTGGGCACTGAAGCTTTCTTT; v_gene: TRBV5-1; j_gene: TRBJ1-1; abundance: -; d_gene: -
CDR3aa: CASSQGPEVNEQFF; CDR3nt: TGCGCCAGCAGCCAAGGCCCAGAAGTTAATGAGCAGTTCTTC; v_gene: TRBV4-1; j_gene: TRBJ2-1; abundance: -; d_gene: -
CDR3aa: CASRATTTRPRGHEKFTDTQYF; CDR3nt: TGTGCCAGCAGGGCTACCACGACTCGTCCGCGGGGCCACGAAAAGTTCACAGATACGCAGTATTTT; v_gene: TRBV27; j_gene: TRBJ2-3; abundance: -; d_gene: -
CDR3aa: CASRAPGGYTF; CDR3nt: TGTGCCAGCAGGGCCCCAGGTGGCTACACCTTC; v_gene: TRBV6-5; j_gene: TRBJ1-2; abundance: -; d_gene: -
CDR3aa: CASSYSNAGGQETQYF; CDR3nt: TGTGCCAGCAGTTACTCGAATGCGGGAGGCCAAGAGACCCAGTACTTC; v_gene: TRBV6-6; j_gene: TRBJ2-5; abundance: few; d_gene: TRBD2
CDR3aa: CASSLRAIDTEAFF; CDR3nt: TGTGCCAGCAGTCTCAGGGCTATCGACACTGAAGCTTTCTTT; v_gene: TRBV28; j_gene: TRBJ1-1; abundance: -; d_gene: -
CDR3aa: CASSGVGVGEQFF; CDR3nt: TGTGCCAGCAGTGGGGTAGGGGTTGGAGAGCAGTTCTTC; v_gene: TRBV2; j_gene: TRBJ2-1; abundance: -; d_gene: -
CDR3aa: CASSFGGGAPNEKLFF; CDR3nt: TGTGCCAGCAGTTTCGGTGGGGGGGCCCCTAATGAAAAACTGTTTTTT; v_gene: TRBV28; j_gene: TRBJ1-4; abundance: -; d_gene: -
CDR3aa: CASSLDRNTIYF; CDR3nt: TGCGCCAGCAGCTTGGATAGAAACACCATATATTTT; v_gene: TRBV5-1; j_gene: TRBJ1-3; abundance: -; d_gene: -
CDR3aa: CASNYPASGELFF; CDR3nt: TGTGCCAGCAACTACCCGGCCTCCGGGGAGCTGTTTTTT; v_gene: TRBV9; j_gene: TRBJ2-2; abundance: -; d_gene: -
CDR3aa: CASSLNSAAPLHF; CDR3nt: TGTGCCAGCAGCTTAAATAGTGCTGCCCCCCTCCACTTT; v_gene: TRBV7-9; j_gene: TRBJ1-6; abundance: -; d_gene: -
CDR3aa: CASSIDGTSGGYTF; CDR3nt: TGTGCCAGTAGTATAGACGGGACATCGGGAGGCTACACCTTC; v_gene: TRBV19; j_gene: TRBJ1-2; abundance: -; d_gene: -
CDR3aa: CASSIVGGSETQYF; CDR3nt: TGCGCCAGCAGCATTGTGGGGGGGTCGGAGACCCAGTACTTC; v_gene: TRBV5-1; j_gene: TRBJ2-5; abundance: -; d_gene: TRBD2
CDR3aa: CAISDPGTSVDNEQFF; CDR3nt: TGTGCCATCAGTGACCCCGGGACTAGCGTAGACAATGAGCAGTTCTTC; v_gene: TRBV10-3; j_gene: TRBJ2-1; abundance: -; d_gene: TRBD2
CDR3aa: CASSLGAGDRELFF; CDR3nt: TGTGCCAGCAGCTTGGGGGCGGGTGACCGGGAGCTGTTTTTT; v_gene: TRBV28; j_gene: TRBJ2-2; abundance: -; d_gene: -
CDR3aa: CASIRTSSSYEQYF; CDR3nt: TGTGCCAGTATCCGGACTAGCTCCTCCTACGAGCAGTACTTC; v_gene: TRBV6-1; j_gene: TRBJ2-7; abundance: -; d_gene: TRBD2
CDR3aa: CASRTGGNQPQHF; CDR3nt: TGTGCCAGCAGGACAGGGGGCAATCAGCCCCAGCATTTT; v_gene: TRBV28; j_gene: TRBJ1-5; abundance: -; d_gene: TRBD1
CDR3aa: CASSQAGGTGELFF; CDR3nt: TGTGCCAGCAGCCAAGCGGGGGGGACCGGGGAGCTGTTTTTT; v_gene: TRBV14; j_gene: TRBJ2-2; abundance: -; d_gene: TRBD2
CDR3aa: CASSFPPGQGTYEQYF; CDR3nt: TGTGCCAGCAGCTTCCCCCCGGGACAGGGGACCTACGAGCAGTACTTC; v_gene: TRBV5-5; j_gene: TRBJ2-7; abundance: -; d_gene: TRBD1
CDR3aa: CASSRRTSGGQETQYF; CDR3nt: TGCGCCAGCAGCAGGAGGACTAGCGGGGGACAAGAGACCCAGTACTTC; v_gene: TRBV5-1; j_gene: TRBJ2-5; abundance: -; d_gene: TRBD2
CDR3aa: CASKREETGANVLTF; CDR3nt: TGCGCCAGCAAAAGGGAGGAGACTGGGGCCAACGTCCTGACTTTC; v_gene: TRBV5-1; j_gene: TRBJ2-6; abundance: few; d_gene: -
CDR3aa: CASRQGAREQPQHF; CDR3nt: TGTGCCAGCAGGCAGGGGGCGCGGGAGCAGCCCCAGCATTTT; v_gene: TRBV6-6; j_gene: TRBJ1-5; abundance: once; d_gene: TRBD1
CDR3aa: CASSMGTSGRGAEFF; CDR3nt: TGTGCCAGTAGTATGGGAACTAGCGGGAGAGGGGCCGAGTTCTTC; v_gene: TRBV19; j_gene: TRBJ2-1; abundance: -; d_gene: TRBD2
CDR3aa: CASREGGQNTEAFF; CDR3nt: TGTGCCAGCAGGGAAGGGGGTCAGAACACTGAAGCTTTCTTT; v_gene: TRBV6-6; j_gene: TRBJ1-1; abundance: -; d_gene: -